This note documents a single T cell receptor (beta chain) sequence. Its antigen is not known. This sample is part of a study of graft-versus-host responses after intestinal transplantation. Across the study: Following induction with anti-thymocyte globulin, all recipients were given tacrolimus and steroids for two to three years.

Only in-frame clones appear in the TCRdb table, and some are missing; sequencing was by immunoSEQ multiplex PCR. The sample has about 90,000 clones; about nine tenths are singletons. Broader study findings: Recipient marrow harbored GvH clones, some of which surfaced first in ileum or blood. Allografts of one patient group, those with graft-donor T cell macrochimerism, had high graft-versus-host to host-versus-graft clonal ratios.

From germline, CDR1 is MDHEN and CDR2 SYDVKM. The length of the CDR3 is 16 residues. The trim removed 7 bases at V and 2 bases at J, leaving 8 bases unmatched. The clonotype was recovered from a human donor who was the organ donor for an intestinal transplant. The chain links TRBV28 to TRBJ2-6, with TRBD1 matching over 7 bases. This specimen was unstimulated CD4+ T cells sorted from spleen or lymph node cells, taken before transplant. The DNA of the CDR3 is TGTGCCAGCAAGTGGGGAACAGGGGCTGGGGCCAACGTCCTGACTTTC. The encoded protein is CASKWGTGAGANVLTF.